The 26 T cell receptor beta chains listed next were all sequenced from one sample in a study of technical replicates of blood from a few donors. Clones were sequenced by immunoSEQ multiplex PCR, and TCRdb holds only the in-frame ones, with some missing. The sample contains about 70,000 clones, approximately 97% of which appear only once. The sequenced sample consisted of T cells isolated from PBMCs. These receptors all stem from a human donor in good health.

The chain is built from TRBV19 and TRBJ1-5; D gene unclear. V was cut by 7 bases and J by 0 bases, with 7 bases left in between. Per germline, CDR1 LNHDA and CDR2 SQIVND (reference sequence). CDR3 length: 13 residues. The CDR3 protein is CASTQASNQPQHF. In DNA form, the CDR3 reads TGTGCCAGTACGCAGGCTAGCAATCAGCCCCAGCATTTT.

V gene TRBV7-9 combines with J gene TRBJ1-2, with D hard to call. This CDR3 is 14 amino acids long. V shed 1 base and J shed 4 bases, with 10 bases lying between them. Germline V gene lookup returns CDR1 SEHNR and CDR2 FQNEAQ (reference sequence). CDR3 in DNA: TGTGCCAGCAGCTTAGATCGACTCCCCTATGGCTACACCTTC. Protein: CASSLDRLPYGYTF.

This sequence joins TRBV10-3 and TRBJ2-7; the match to TRBD1 covers 8 bases. The germline gives CDR1 ENHRY, CDR2 SYGVKD. Trimming removed 6 bases from V and 0 bases from J; junction bases left unmatched: 10. The CDR3 has 16 amino acids. The CDR3 is CAIRSSGQATSYEQYF. The CDR3 DNA follows: TGTGCCATCAGGTCCTCGGGACAGGCAACCTCCTACGAGCAGTACTTC.

V usage is TRBV6-5 and J usage is TRBJ1-1, with TRBD1 as a possible D gene (6 bases). Trimming took off 4 bases at V and 3 bases at J, with 9 bases between the two ends. CDR1 MNHEY and CDR2 SVGAGI come from the germline V gene. The CDR3 loop spans 13 amino acids. CDR3 amino acids: CASSSTGYTEAFF. The CDR3 DNA reads TGTGCCAGCAGTTCAACAGGGTACACTGAAGCTTTCTTT.

The chain has TRBV6-1 and TRBJ1-1, with TRBD1 matching over 8 bases. Germline V lookup: CDR1 MNHNS, CDR2 SASEGT. There are 15 residues in the CDR3. Trimming cost V 7 bases and J 6 bases; bases outside gene matches: 13. The CDR3 region has the DNA TGTGCCAGCACCCGCCCAGGGGGCCTCCCACCTGAAGCTTTCTTT. The encoded protein is CASTRPGGLPPEAFF.

Of note for this clone: At one end the junction does not follow the germline gene, possibly because of a read error. V gene TRBV7-9 combines with J gene TRBJ2-5, with TRBD1 matching 7 bases. The CDR3 length is 14 residues. Germline V lookup: CDR1 SEHNR, CDR2 FQNEAQ (reference sequence). CDR3 bases: TGTGCCAGCAGCTACCGGGACAGAAGAGAGTCCCAGTACTTC. Protein product: CASSYRDRRESQYF.

The V and J genes are TRBV6-1 and TRBJ1-1; D possibly corresponds to TRBD1 (5 bases). The V and J ends lost 2 bases and 5 bases respectively, with 12 bases between them. The germline V gene encodes CDR1 MNHNS and CDR2 SASEGT. The CDR3 spans 14 residues. The CDR3 reads CASSERGFGTEAFF. DNA of the CDR3: TGTGCCAGCAGTGAAAGGGGATTTGGTACTGAAGCTTTCTTT.

The J gene is TRBJ2-3, the V gene TRBV5-1, with 8 positions matching TRBD2. V was pared by 0 bases and J by 1 base, with 4 bases of the junction left unmatched. CDR1 SGHRS and CDR2 YFSETQ come from the germline V gene. The CDR3 has 16 residues. The CDR3 nucleotides are TGCGCCAGCAGCTTGGCCGTCGGGGGGGGCACAGATACGCAGTATTTT. Translating gives CASSLAVGGGTDTQYF.

This chain joins TRBV5-1 and TRBJ2-7, with TRBD1 as a possible D gene (5 bases). This CDR3 region has 14 residues. The germline CDR1 and CDR2 sequences are SGHRS and YFSETQ. The ends were cut back, 2 bases at V and 5 bases at J, with 14 bases in the middle. The CDR3 protein is CASSFGQPGDEQYF. DNA of the CDR3: TGCGCCAGCAGCTTCGGACAACCTGGGGACGAGCAGTACTTC. Filled out from reference TRBV5-1 and TRBJ2-7, the complete variable domain reads KAGVTQTPRYLIKTRGQQVTLSCSPISGHRSVSWYQQTPGQGLQFLFEYFSETQRNKGNFPGRFSGRQFSNSRSEMNVSTLELGDSALYLCASSFGQPGDEQYFGPGTRLTVT.

The chain is built from TRBV25-1 and TRBJ2-2; D might be TRBD1 (5 bases). The ends were cut back, 6 bases at V and 6 bases at J, with 14 bases in the middle. Germline V lookup: CDR1 MGHDK, CDR2 SYGVNS. The CDR3 sequence is 14 residues long. The CDR3 nucleotides are TGTGCCAGCAGCCCCCAGGGATCATCCGGGGAGCTGTTTTTT. Translating it yields CASSPQGSSGELFF. Variable domain in full (rest from reference TRBV25-1 and TRBJ2-2): EADIYQTPRYLVIGTGKKITLECSQTMGHDKMYWYQQDPGMELHLIHYSYGVNSTEKGDLSSESTVSRIRTEHFPLTLESARPSHTSQYLCASSPQGSSGELFFGEGSRLTVL.

The chain has TRBV11-3 and TRBJ1-1, with D uncertain. The CDR3 contains 16 residues. The V gene's germline CDR1 is SGHNT and CDR2 YENEEA. V was clipped by 6 bases and J by 3 bases, with 20 bases between them. CDR3 region: CASSLSQTERDTEAFF. The CDR3 DNA is TGTGCCAGCAGTCTCAGTCAGACGGAGAGGGACACTGAAGCTTTCTTT.

This clone was seen just once. The chain is built from TRBV2 and TRBJ1-4; weak D call: TRBD1 (6 bases). V was clipped by 4 bases and J by 0 bases, with 18 bases between them. Germline loops: CDR1 SNHLY, CDR2 FYNNEI. This CDR3 is built from 18 residues. The CDR3 bases are TGTGCCAGCAGTGTGTGGAACAGGGCGGGGGCAACTAATGAAAAACTGTTTTTT. Its protein is CASSVWNRAGATNEKLFF.

The chain has TRBV4-1 and TRBJ2-2; D ambiguous. From germline, CDR1 is MGHRA and CDR2 YSYEKL. Between the trimmed V and J ends, which lost 1 base and 7 bases, there was a span of 22 bases. The CDR3 covers 18 residues. In DNA, the CDR3 is TGCGCCAGCAGCCAAGGAGCGATAACCCTCGCGTGGATCGGGGAGCTGTTTTTT. Translation gives CASSQGAITLAWIGELFF.

CDR3 DNA sequence: TGTGCTAGTGGTTTGGTATTGGGAGGAGAAAACATTCAGTACTTC. This gives the protein CASGLVLGGENIQYF. The chain couples TRBV12-5 to TRBJ2-4; D perhaps matches TRBD2 (6 bases). Germline loops: CDR1 LGHNT, CDR2 FRNRAP. V lost 0 bases and J 5 bases, leaving 11 bases between the germline ends. CDR3 length: 15 amino acids.

V and J are TRBV5-6 and TRBJ1-5, with D hard to call. Germline CDR1 reads SGHDT; CDR2 reads YYEEEE. The CDR3 sequence is 16 residues long. Trimming shortened V by 3 bases and J by 0 bases, and 13 bases separated the two germline ends. CDR3 nucleotides: TGTGCCAGCAGCTCAAGTTCGGTCTATAGCAATCAGCCCCAGCATTTT. It encodes CASSSSSVYSNQPQHF.

This clone showed up just once. CDR3 in DNA: TGTGCCAGCAGAGCCGGGGCTCTAGCGGGAGGCTGGGGTGAGCAGTTCTTC. This sequence encodes CASRAGALAGGWGEQFF. V and J are TRBV13 and TRBJ2-1; the match to TRBD2 covers 11 bases. CDR1 is PRHDT, CDR2 FYEKMQ, per germline (reference sequence). Trimming removed 6 bases from V and 9 bases from J; junction bases left unmatched: 16. CDR3 length: 17 amino acids.

The genes are TRBV27 and TRBJ2-3; 8 bases map to TRBD2. Trimming at V came to 2 bases and at J to 2 bases, leaving 9 bases not matched to a gene. This CDR3 comprises 17 residues. The germline gives CDR1 MNHEY, CDR2 SMNVEV (reference sequence). The CDR3 loop reads CASSLPPASGYTDTQYF. The CDR3 coding sequence is TGTGCCAGCAGTTTACCTCCGGCTAGCGGGTACACAGATACGCAGTATTTT.

The V and J genes are TRBV7-6 and TRBJ2-7, with D perhaps matching TRBD2 (6 bases). Germline lookup yields CDR1 SGHVS and CDR2 FNYEAQ. The CDR3 sequence is 14 residues long. Trimming shortened V by 1 base and J by 6 bases, and 13 bases separated the two germline ends. CDR3 bases: TGTGCCAGCAGCTTAGTGGGACTTAGCGGCGAGCAGTACTTC. Translated, it gives CASSLVGLSGEQYF.

The J gene is TRBJ2-7, the V gene TRBV6-5, with 7 bases fitting TRBD1. This CDR3 comprises 12 residues. Germline CDR1 and CDR2: MNHEY and SVGAGI. Unmatched junction bases numbered 3, after V lost 8 bases and J lost 2 bases. The CDR3 sequence: CASGGQTYEQYF. CDR3 nucleotide sequence: TGTGCCAGCGGGGGACAGACCTACGAGCAGTACTTC.

V gene TRBV5-1 combines with J gene TRBJ1-4; maybe TRBD1 (5 bases). V was shortened by 7 bases and J by 10 bases, with 17 bases between the two germline ends. Germline loops: CDR1 SGHRS, CDR2 YFSETQ. The CDR3 is made up of 13 amino acids. Written as DNA, the CDR3 is TGCGCCAGCTCCCCAACGTGGGGGGGAAAACTGTTTTTT. This translates into CASSPTWGGKLFF.

The chain employs TRBV5-4 and TRBJ2-5; D remains unclear. CDR1 and CDR2 (germline): SGHNT, YYREEE (reference sequence). V was pared by 0 bases and J by 1 base, with 10 bases between. CDR3 length equals 15 residues. The CDR3: CASSLELRIQETQYF. The DNA of the CDR3 is TGTGCCAGCAGCTTGGAGTTGAGAATCCAAGAGACCCAGTACTTC.

This chain joins TRBV27 and TRBJ1-1, with D uncertain. Germline CDR1 is MNHEY and CDR2 is SMNVEV (reference sequence). V lost 2 bases and J lost 5, with 9 bases in between. The CDR3 extends over 13 amino acids. CDR3 sequence (DNA): TGTGCCAGCAGTTTAACCCCGAGGACTGAAGCTTTCTTT. Protein: CASSLTPRTEAFF.

V usage is TRBV6-5 and J usage is TRBJ1-4; TRBD1 matches 8 bases. This CDR3 is 15 amino acids long. The junction had 7 bases not matched to a gene; V was cut back by 6 bases and J by 4 bases. Germline CDR1 is MNHEY and CDR2 is SVGAGI. This CDR3 reads CASRKTGVGNEKLFF. DNA of the CDR3: TGTGCCAGCAGAAAGACAGGGGTTGGTAATGAAAAACTGTTTTTT.

The chain employs TRBV6-5 and TRBJ2-5, with 7 nucleotides matching TRBD2. Germline V lookup: CDR1 MNHEY, CDR2 SVGAGI. The CDR3 is 16 amino acids. V lost 2 bases and J lost 0; bases outside the gene matches: 6. The CDR3 DNA sequence: TGTGCCAGCAGTTACGGCGGCGGGAGATACCAAGAGACCCAGTACTTC. Residues: CASSYGGGRYQETQYF.

The chain links TRBV2 to TRBJ1-2; TRBD1 agrees at 7 bases. Germline values: CDR1 SNHLY, CDR2 FYNNEI. V shed 4 bases, J shed 0 bases, and the junction held 8 bases outside the gene matches. This CDR3 spans 16 amino acids. The CDR3 here is CASSVETGRANYGYTF. In DNA, the CDR3 is TGTGCCAGCAGTGTAGAGACAGGGAGAGCTAACTATGGCTACACCTTC.

V is TRBV6-1 and J is TRBJ2-5; 9 bases map to TRBD1. Germline V gene sequence: CDR1 MNHNS, CDR2 SASEGT. Trimming at V came to 1 base and at J to 1 base, leaving 10 bases not matched to a gene. This CDR3 contains 18 residues. The CDR3 protein is CASSEVKDRGGFQETQYF. DNA for the CDR3: TGTGCCAGCAGTGAAGTAAAGGACAGGGGAGGATTCCAAGAGACCCAGTACTTC.